This TCR beta chain was identified in a study of vaccination and CD4 T cells after COVID-19. Study in general: Overlapping spike peptides of SARS-CoV-2, HCoV-NL63, HCoV-OC43 and HCoV-229E stimulated the cells.

The Oncomine TCR Beta short-read assay was applied to DNA of cultured CD4+ T cells. TCRdb re-called the PCR reads with MiXCR, one entry per CDR3 protein. Found here are over 15,000 distinct CDR3 sequences, roughly three fifths of them singletons; the top ten hold approximately 12%. Treatment specified: roughly 10-day PBMC culture with coronavirus spike peptide pools or control peptides (ViraFEST assay). Under the ViraFEST approach, antigen-specific T cells were expanded with peptide pools and TCRs subsequently sequenced. For this clonotype: Its antigen is unknown. Germline and junction disagree at one end, which may indicate a read error.

Sequencing input: CD4+ T cells from blood, cultured in vitro. The clonotype originates from a human donor who had recovered from COVID-19.

CDR3 sequence reads: CASSLGQGWDNEQFF. The CDR3 DNA reads TGTGCTAGCAGCTTAGGGCAGGGGTGGGACAATGAGCAGTTCTTC. The chain couples TRBV7-6 to TRBJ2-1; weak D call: TRBD1 (6 bases). The germline V gene has CDR1 SGHVS and CDR2 FNYEAQ. The CDR3 consists of 15 residues. The entire variable domain, with the rest obtained from reference TRBV7-6 and TRBJ2-1, is as follows: GAGVSQSPRYKVTKRGQDVALRCDPISGHVSLYWYRQALGQGPEFLTYFNYEAQQDKSGLPNDRFSAERPEGSISTLTIQRTEQRDSAMYRCASSLGQGWDNEQFFGPGTRLTVL.